These T cell receptor beta chains were read from a single sample in a study of blood T cell repertoires in COVID-19. TCRdb's table, derived via immunoSEQ multiplex PCR, lists solely in-frame clones and lacks some. The data show 250,000 to 350,000 clones, approximately 90% seen once. The sample consisted of peripheral blood. These receptors were taken from an older woman with acute or convalescent COVID-19. CDR3s include the opening cysteine and the closing phenylalanine or tryptophan. The D gene is left open where the match is weak. Clone size is not always given. Where it is, it says once, few, many or a class for expanded clones.

d_call	cdr3_length	v_call	clone_size	j_call	cdr3_aa	cdr3_nt
.	15	TRBV4-1	.	TRBJ1-1	CASSQAKGGVGEAFF	TGCGCCAGCAGCCAAGCTAAGGGAGGGGTCGGTGAAGCTTTCTTT
.	14	TRBV27	.	TRBJ1-4	CASSLRGVGEKLFF	TGTGCCAGCAGTTTAAGAGGCGTCGGGGAAAAACTGTTTTTT
.	16	TRBV5-4	.	TRBJ1-6	CASSLGGAARNSPLHF	TGTGCCAGCAGCTTGGGCGGGGCAGCACGTAATTCACCCCTCCACTTT
TRBD1	14	TRBV19	.	TRBJ1-2	CASSRDRINYGYTF	TGTGCCAGTAGTCGGGACAGGATAAACTATGGCTACACCTTC
.	11	TRBV6-5	.	TRBJ1-5	CASGTGKPQHF	TGTGCCAGTGGAACAGGGAAGCCCCAGCATTTT
.	15	TRBV7-9	.	TRBJ1-1	CASSLGPGGGTEAFF	TGTGCCAGCAGCTTAGGGCCCGGGGGGGGCACTGAAGCTTTCTTT
.	15	TRBV29-1	once	TRBJ2-2	CSVEGQGLGTGELFF	TGCAGCGTTGAGGGGCAGGGGTTGGGGACCGGGGAGCTGTTTTTT
.	16	TRBV19	.	TRBJ1-5	CASSKRQWGSNQPQHF	TGTGCCAGTAGTAAAAGACAGTGGGGTAGCAATCAGCCCCAGCATTTT
TRBD1	16	TRBV7-9	once	TRBJ2-5	CASSLAGAGGAETQYF	TGTGCCAGCAGCTTAGCGGGGGCAGGGGGCGCGGAGACCCAGTACTTC
.	14	TRBV27	.	TRBJ1-3	CASRPVHSGNTIYF	TGTGCCAGCAGACCGGTCCACTCTGGAAACACCATATATTTT
TRBD1	21	TRBV27	.	TRBJ2-7	CASSLSPLPLAATGGGYEQYF	TGTGCCAGCAGTTTATCCCCGTTACCCCTGGCCGCGACAGGGGGCGGTTACGAGCAGTACTTC
TRBD1	16	TRBV5-1	.	TRBJ1-2	CASSLGQGAGSRGYTF	TGCGCCAGCAGCTTGGGACAGGGGGCTGGAAGTCGAGGCTACACCTTC
TRBD1	14	TRBV11-1	.	TRBJ1-4	CASSSDRGVEKLFF	TGTGCCAGCAGCTCCGACAGGGGTGTAGAAAAACTGTTTTTT
.	12	TRBV7-9	.	TRBJ2-7	CASSWGTREQYF	TGTGCCAGCAGCTGGGGGACACGCGAGCAGTACTTC
TRBD1	17	TRBV13	.	TRBJ1-6	CASSKGQGVSYNSPLHF	TGTGCCAGCAGCAAAGGACAGGGCGTCTCCTATAATTCACCCCTCCACTTT
.	16	TRBV11-2	.	TRBJ2-2	CASSSVRGEFTGELFF	TGTGCCAGCAGTTCGGTCAGGGGAGAGTTCACCGGGGAGCTGTTTTTT
.	18	TRBV5-1	.	TRBJ2-1	CASSLGGWLAIGHNEQFF	TGCGCCAGCAGCTTGGGAGGTTGGCTAGCCATAGGGCACAATGAGCAGTTCTTC
TRBD1	14	TRBV7-3	once	TRBJ1-1	CASSAQGMSTEAFF	TGTGCCAGCAGCGCACAGGGGATGAGCACTGAAGCTTTCTTT
.	12	TRBV2	.	TRBJ2-7	CASSSTSYEQYF	TGTGCCAGCAGTTCCACTTCCTACGAGCAGTACTTC
.	13	TRBV28	.	TRBJ1-2	CASSSEGANGYTF	TGTGCCAGCAGCTCCGAGGGCGCAAATGGCTACACCTTC
.	14	TRBV7-2	.	TRBJ2-2	CASSLASNTGELFF	TGTGCCAGCAGCTTAGCATCAAACACCGGGGAGCTGTTTTTT
TRBD1	15	TRBV27	.	TRBJ2-7	CASSTLDREDNEQYF	TGTGCCAGCAGTACACTGGACAGGGAGGACAACGAGCAGTACTTC
.	14	TRBV11-3	.	TRBJ2-7	CASSPSPASYEQYF	TGTGCCAGCAGCCCGAGTCCCGCGTCCTACGAGCAGTACTTC
TRBD1	14	TRBV20-1	few	TRBJ2-7	CSVSGGQGAYEQYF	TGCAGTGTTAGTGGTGGACAGGGGGCCTACGAGCAGTACTTC
.	12	TRBV28	.	TRBJ1-6	CASRQGNSPLHF	TGTGCCAGCAGACAGGGTAATTCACCCCTCCACTTT
TRBD2	17	TRBV4-1	.	TRBJ2-5	CASSQDPPGGRQETQYF	TGCGCCAGCAGCCAAGATCCCCCGGGGGGGCGTCAAGAGACCCAGTACTTC
.	14	TRBV18	once	TRBJ1-4	CASSPGQDREKLFF	TGTGCCAGCTCACCAGGGCAGGACAGAGAAAAACTGTTTTTT